The 13 T cell receptor beta chains below come from one sample, sequenced in a study of blood T cell repertoires in COVID-19. Profiling relied on immunoSEQ multiplex PCR, and the TCRdb table lists in-frame clones only, not all of them. The sample lists 150,000 or so clones, roughly 85% seen once, with about 5% in the top ten. The sequenced sample consisted of peripheral blood. These TCRs come from a human donor in a cohort sampled during active COVID-19.

The chain carries TRBV27 and TRBJ2-1; 9 nucleotides line up with TRBD2. CDR3 length: 16 amino acids. The germline CDR1 and CDR2 sequences are MNHEY and SMNVEV (reference sequence). The trim removed 5 bases at V and 7 bases at J, leaving 12 bases unmatched. CDR3 sequence: CASSARAGGKGNEQFF. The CDR3 DNA is TGTGCCAGCAGTGCGAGAGCGGGAGGAAAGGGGAATGAGCAGTTCTTC.

CDR3 residues: CAWTLGGAGTGELFF. In DNA, the CDR3 is TGTGCCTGGACTCTGGGGGGGGCTGGGACCGGGGAGCTGTTTTTT. V gene TRBV30 combines with J gene TRBJ2-2, with D possibly being TRBD2 (7 bases). Trimming left V 4 bases short and J 5 bases short, with 17 bases between. This CDR3 is built from 15 residues. CDR1 is GTSNPN and CDR2 is SVGIG in the germline V gene (reference sequence). Together with reference TRBV30 and TRBJ2-2, the CDR3 gives the full variable domain: SQTIHQWPATLVQPVGSPLSLECTVEGTSNPNLYWYRQAAGRGLQLLFYSVGIGQISSEVPQNLSASRPQDRQFILSSKKLLLSDSGFYLCAWTLGGAGTGELFFGEGSRLTVL.

The rearrangement links TRBV7-9 to TRBJ1-1, with D possibly matching TRBD1 (5 bases). The CDR3 covers 14 residues. Germline assignment: CDR1 SEHNR and CDR2 FQNEAQ (reference sequence). V lost 6 bases to trimming and J lost 0 bases, with 11 bases between them. CDR3 nucleotides: TGTGCCAGCAGTTTTGGGGGGGTGAACACTGAAGCTTTCTTT. It yields the protein CASSFGGVNTEAFF.

The V gene is TRBV11-3, the J gene TRBJ2-7; 11 bases agree with TRBD1. Germline CDR1 reads SGHNT; CDR2 reads YENEEA. This CDR3 contains 14 residues. Trimming removed 7 bases from V and 6 bases from J; junction bases left unmatched: 8. The CDR3 coding sequence is TGTGCCAGCACCATCTCCGGGACAGGGGGCGAGCAGTACTTC. It codes for CASTISGTGGEQYF.

The chain uses TRBV11-2 and TRBJ2-7, with D perhaps matching TRBD1 (6 bases). The CDR3 is 14 amino acids. Germline CDR1 reads SGHAT; CDR2 reads FQNNGV. The ends were cut back, 4 bases at V and 6 bases at J, with 16 bases in the middle. The CDR3 DNA reads as TGTGCCAGCAGCTCTGTCAGGGGATTGTCCGAGCAGTACTTC. Its protein product is CASSSVRGLSEQYF.

There are a few counts of this clone. The J gene is TRBJ2-2, the V gene TRBV19; D is perhaps TRBD2 (6 bases). The CDR3 consists of 11 residues. In germline, CDR1 is LNHDA, CDR2 SQIVND (reference sequence). Deletions cut 8 bases from V and 6 bases from J, with 7 bases between. For the CDR3, the DNA is TGTGCCAGTGGGACTGCCGGGGAGCTGTTTTTT. Its protein is CASGTAGELFF.

The chain couples TRBV28 to TRBJ2-7; 10 bases line up with TRBD2. The CDR3 loop spans 15 amino acids. Germline CDR1 MDHEN, CDR2 SYDVKM. V lost 3 bases and J lost 4; bases outside the gene matches: 6. CDR3 DNA: TGTGCCAGCAGTTTGTCTAGCGGGGGACTTTACGAGCAGTACTTC. It codes for CASSLSSGGLYEQYF.

This chain uses TRBV7-6 with TRBJ1-3, with D maybe TRBD1 (5 bases). The germline V gene encodes CDR1 SGHVS and CDR2 FNYEAQ. The CDR3 loop spans 17 amino acids. V was cut by 2 bases and J by 0 bases, with 14 bases left in between. This CDR3 is CASSLLQGSTSGNTIYF. The CDR3 region has the DNA TGTGCCAGCAGCTTACTGCAGGGTTCTACCTCTGGAAACACCATATATTTT.

This clone was picked up one time. The CDR3 coding sequence is TGTGCTAGTGGTTTGGTAAGTTGGTTGGACAGGATAAACACTGAAGCTTTCTTT. Its protein product is CASGLVSWLDRINTEAFF. The chain carries TRBV12-5 and TRBJ1-1; TRBD1 matches at 7 bases. V gave up 0 bases and J gave up 2 bases; unmatched junction bases: 12. The CDR3 consists of 18 residues. From germline, CDR1 is LGHNT and CDR2 FRNRAP.

CDR3 sequence (DNA): TGTGCCAGCAGCAACTCCGGGACAGTGAATCAGCCCCAGCATTTT. Its protein product is CASSNSGTVNQPQHF. The V call is TRBV9, the J call TRBJ1-5, with 7 bases identical to TRBD1. Germline CDR1 SGDLS, CDR2 YYNGEE. The CDR3 consists of 15 residues. Unmatched junction bases numbered 8, after V lost 4 bases and J lost 4 bases.

This chain uses TRBV18 with TRBJ2-7; possibly TRBD1 for D (6 bases). Germline CDR1 is KGHSH and CDR2 is LQKENI. Trimming left V 3 bases short and J 5 bases short, with 11 bases between. The CDR3 has 13 amino acids. The CDR3 region is CASSPGATDEQYF. CDR3 nucleotide sequence: TGTGCCAGCTCACCGGGGGCTACGGACGAGCAGTACTTC. Full variable domain (rest looked up from reference TRBV18 and TRBJ2-7): NAGVMQNPRHLVRRRGQEARLRCSPMKGHSHVYWYRQLPEEGLKFMVYLQKENIIDESGMPKERFSAEFPKEGPSILRIQQVVRGDSAAYFCASSPGATDEQYFGPGTRLTVT.

This chain joins TRBV5-1 and TRBJ2-1; no firm D call. CDR3 length: 13 amino acids. Trimming took off 4 bases at V and 8 bases at J, with 13 bases between the two ends. Germline CDR1 SGHRS, CDR2 YFSETQ. Written as DNA, the CDR3 is TGCGCCAGCAGCAAATTTGTGGGCCATGAGCAGTTCTTC. Protein: CASSKFVGHEQFF.

The rearrangement links TRBV28 to TRBJ2-7, with D possibly matching TRBD1 (6 bases). CDR3 length: 14 residues. CDR1 is MDHEN and CDR2 is SYDVKM in the germline V gene. V shed 7 bases and J shed 6 bases, with 19 bases lying between them. The CDR3 region has the DNA TGTGCCAGCACCCCATCCCATACAGGGCTCGAGCAGTACTTC. Protein: CASTPSHTGLEQYF.